Listed here are 17 T cell receptor beta chains from one sample, sequenced in a study of T-cell memory formation after mild COVID-19. Each CDR3 protein gets one entry after TCRdb re-called the 5' RACE reads with MiXCR. The table has about 610,000 distinct CDR3 sequences, roughly 17% seen once. The specimen sequenced was PBMCs or a T cell subset sorted from them (not recorded which). The source is an adult woman who had mild COVID-19 (a few samples of this study predate the infection). Cell type and time point are not known.

The table lists this clonotype with a few counts. This chain links TRBV9 with TRBJ2-3; D gene uncertain. The CDR3 is 15 amino acids. Germline-derived CDR1 and CDR2 are SGDLS and YYNGEE. V lost 2 bases and J 0 bases, leaving 10 bases between the germline ends. CDR3 sequence (DNA): TGTGCCAGCAGCGTTAATGAGGTTAGCACAGATACGCAGTATTTT. It specifies CASSVNEVSTDTQYF.

The chain uses TRBV29-1 and TRBJ1-2; 8 positions match TRBD1. The CDR3 is made up of 13 amino acids. Germline lookup yields CDR1 SQVTM and CDR2 ANQGSEA. J was trimmed by 4 bases and V by 6 bases; bases with no gene match: 7. CDR3 in DNA: TGCAGCGTAAGCACCGGGACAGGCTATGGCTACACCTTC. Residues: CSVSTGTGYGYTF.

The rearrangement joins TRBV19 to TRBJ2-1; 12 bases line up with TRBD2. Unmatched junction bases numbered 7, after V lost 9 bases and J lost 1 base. The CDR3 runs to 16 residues. CDR1 and CDR2 (germline): LNHDA, SQIVND (reference sequence). CDR3 protein: CASRTSGTGSYNEQFF. CDR3 sequence (DNA): TGTGCCAGCAGGACTAGCGGGACAGGATCCTACAATGAGCAGTTCTTC.

The chain recombines TRBV4-3 with TRBJ2-3; no clear D gene. The germline V and J ends were trimmed by 0 bases and 4 bases, with 8 bases remaining between them. Germline V gene sequence: CDR1 LGHNA, CDR2 YSLEER. The length of the CDR3 is 14 residues. CDR3 residues: CASSQDVGSDTQYF. The CDR3 DNA reads as TGCGCCAGCAGCCAAGATGTGGGCTCAGATACGCAGTATTTT.

This clonotype appeared a few times. V and J are TRBV30 and TRBJ1-1; D ambiguous. Germline CDR1 reads GTSNPN; CDR2 reads SVGIG (reference sequence). V was cut by 4 bases and J by 8 bases, with 8 bases left in between. The length of the CDR3 is 10 residues. The CDR3 reads CAWIRHEAFF. Here the CDR3 DNA reads TGTGCCTGGATTCGTCACGAAGCTTTCTTT.

The rearrangement links TRBV6-4 to TRBJ2-1; TRBD2 matches 11 bases. Unmatched junction bases numbered 7, after V lost 6 bases and J lost 6 bases. There are 15 residues in the CDR3. CDR1 is MRHNA and CDR2 is SNTAGT in the germline V gene. The CDR3, as DNA: TGTGCCAGCAGCCCGACTAGCGGGGTGATCAATGAGCAGTTCTTC. It is translated as CASSPTSGVINEQFF.

This clonotype was seen repeatedly, ten times or more. The chain has TRBV9 and TRBJ2-5, with 12 bases lining up with TRBD1. The J segment lost 7 bases and the V segment lost 4 bases, leaving 8 bases of the junction unmatched. CDR3 length: 15 residues. From germline, CDR1 is SGDLS and CDR2 YYNGEE. The CDR3: CASSQGQGARGTQYF. The DNA of the CDR3 is TGTGCCAGCAGCCAGGGACAGGGGGCGCGCGGGACCCAGTACTTC.

In its sample, this clonotype was seen a few times. The chain employs TRBV19 and TRBJ2-1; 8 positions agree with TRBD2. V lost 5 bases, J lost 9 bases, and 12 bases stayed unmatched. CDR3 length: 15 residues. Germline V lookup: CDR1 LNHDA, CDR2 SQIVND (reference sequence). Here the CDR3 reads CASSLTGTSVAEQFF. The CDR3 coding sequence is TGTGCCAGTAGTCTAACCGGGACTAGTGTAGCTGAGCAGTTCTTC. Drawing the rest from reference TRBV19 and TRBJ2-1, the complete variable domain is DGGITQSPKYLFRKEGQNVTLSCEQNLNHDAMYWYRQDPGQGLRLIYYSQIVNDFQKGDIAEGYSVSREKKESFPLTVTSAQKNPTAFYLCASSLTGTSVAEQFFGPGTRLTVL.

This clonotype was observed a few times. The J gene is TRBJ2-3, the V gene TRBV6-5; 9 positions match TRBD2. Looked up from germline, CDR1 is MNHEY and CDR2 is SVGAGI. V shed 6 bases and J 0 bases; nucleotides not matched to a gene: 7. The CDR3 totals 16 residues. In DNA form, the CDR3 reads TGTGCCAGCAGGCCTAGCGGGAACCCTAGCACAGATACGCAGTATTTT. As protein: CASRPSGNPSTDTQYF.

The chain employs TRBV7-8 and TRBJ2-2; D gene unclear. V gave up 5 bases and J gave up 1 base, with 11 bases separating them. The CDR3 runs 15 residues. Germline CDR1 reads SGHVS; CDR2 reads FQNEAQ. For the CDR3, the DNA is TGTGCCAGCAGCCCACAGCCTAGGAACACCGGGGAGCTGTTTTTT. Residues: CASSPQPRNTGELFF.

This clonotype appeared a few times. The CDR3 loop reads CASSLRITNTEAFF. For the CDR3, the DNA is TGTGCCAGCTCCCTCAGGATTACGAACACTGAAGCTTTCTTT. The chain couples TRBV6-6 to TRBJ1-1; no firm D call. CDR3 length: 14 amino acids. The V gene's germline CDR1 is MNHNY and CDR2 SVGAGI (reference sequence). V was clipped by 8 bases and J by 1 base, with 14 bases between them.

This chain links TRBV12-3 or TRBV12-4 with TRBJ2-3; D gene uncertain. The V end was cut by 7 bases, the J end by 0 bases, with 14 bases between. CDR3 length: 15 residues. The CDR3 sequence: CASNQGWGSTDTQYF. Here the CDR3 DNA reads TGTGCCAGCAATCAAGGATGGGGAAGCACAGATACGCAGTATTTT.

The chain has TRBV29-1 and TRBJ1-3; TRBD1 matches 8 bases. This CDR3 region has 16 residues. V dropped 6 bases and J dropped 4; count of bases not matched to a gene: 14. Germline V gene data show CDR1 as SQVTM and CDR2 as ANQGSEA. In DNA, the CDR3 is TGCAGCGTAACACGTAACAGGGGGAATCTGGGAAACACCATATATTTT. It specifies CSVTRNRGNLGNTIYF.

The V call is TRBV3-1, the J call TRBJ1-2; D gene ambiguous. Germline CDR1 and CDR2: LGHDT and YNNKEL (reference sequence). Trimming stripped 0 bases from V and 6 bases from J, with 14 bases between. This CDR3 has 15 amino acids. The CDR3 region is CASSQDSRFYHGYTF. The CDR3 DNA is TGTGCCAGCAGCCAAGACAGTCGCTTCTATCATGGCTACACCTTC.

This clonotype was recorded a few times. V is TRBV4-1 and J is TRBJ1-6; 9 nucleotides match TRBD1. This CDR3 region has 15 residues. V trimming: 3 bases; J trimming: 10 bases; junction bases outside the gene matches: 7. The V gene's germline CDR1 is MGHRA and CDR2 YSYEKL. The CDR3 bases are TGCGCCAGCAGCCAGGGACAGGGAACGGGATCACCCCTCCACTTT. This codes for CASSQGQGTGSPLHF.

This clonotype was found a few times. This chain uses TRBV11-2 with TRBJ2-7, with 15 nucleotides matching TRBD2. The J segment lost 2 bases and the V segment lost 4 bases, leaving 15 bases of the junction unmatched. Germline loops: CDR1 SGHAT, CDR2 FQNNGV. This CDR3 has 20 residues. CDR3 coding DNA: TGTGCCAGCAGCTCCACCCCGGGACTAGCGGGGGGCTTTGCCCCCTACGAGCAGTACTTC. This gives the protein CASSSTPGLAGGFAPYEQYF.

V usage is TRBV4-2 and J usage is TRBJ2-7, with D perhaps assigned TRBD1 or TRBD2 (7 bases each). Germline V gene sequence: CDR1 LGHNA, CDR2 YNFKEQ. The CDR3 extends over 19 amino acids. Trimming left V 4 bases short and J 3 bases short, with 28 bases between. CDR3: CASSPKGGGEPSGSYEQYF. DNA for the CDR3: TGTGCCAGCAGCCCTAAGGGAGGGGGCGAACCGTCGGGGAGCTACGAGCAGTACTTC.